Shown below are 9 T cell receptor beta chains from a single sample sequenced in a study of blood T cells in healthy people across ages. Together with a sample-barcoded 5' primer, a J-beta primer mix was included in a second PCR lasting roughly 7 to 11 cycles. TCRdb passed the 5' RACE reads through MiXCR, listing each CDR3 protein once. The table lists about a million distinct CDR3 sequences, 35% to 40% of them singletons. The sequencing input was blood. Source of these receptors: a man in his late teens or twenties in good health.

This clonotype was seen more than once but under ten times. The chain is built from TRBV2 and TRBJ2-5; possible D gene TRBD2, 5 bases. This CDR3 is 14 amino acids long. Trimming removed 6 bases at V and 6 bases at J, with 17 bases between. The germline CDR1 and CDR2 sequences are SNHLY and FYNNEI. CDR3 region: CASSAGTAVKTQYF. As DNA, the CDR3 is TGTGCCAGCAGCGCGGGCACAGCTGTGAAGACCCAGTACTTC.

This rearrangement joins TRBV5-1 to TRBJ2-7; 13 nucleotides align to TRBD2. Germline CDR1 reads SGHRS; CDR2 reads YFSETQ. This CDR3 comprises 15 residues. The trim removed 4 bases at V and 7 bases at J, leaving 8 bases unmatched. The CDR3 DNA reads as TGCGCCAGCAGCCCGCGGACTAGCGGGGGAGATGAGCAGTACTTC. This codes for CASSPRTSGGDEQYF.

Details on this clonotype: One junction end does not reproduce the germline sequence, and a read error may be involved. The V call is TRBV25-1, the J call TRBJ1-5; D gene ambiguous. CDR3 size: 14 residues. Germline CDR1 MGHDK, CDR2 SYGVNS. The CDR3 coding sequence is TGTGCCAGCAGTGACAACTTCAGCAATCGGCCCCAGCATTTT. Amino acids: CASSDNFSNRPQHF.

This clonotype was counted only a few times. The J gene is TRBJ1-1, the V gene TRBV7-9; D remains ambiguous. Trimming left V 1 base short and J 6 bases short, with 15 bases between. Looked up from germline, CDR1 is SEHNR and CDR2 is FQNEAQ (reference sequence). The length of the CDR3 is 15 residues. CDR3 nucleotide sequence: TGTGCCAGCAGCTTAGTGGAAGGGTCGTCTTCTGAAGCTTTCTTT. Translation gives CASSLVEGSSSEAFF.

In the case of this clonotype: One junction end does not reproduce the germline sequence, and a read error may be involved. The chain combines TRBV4-3 with TRBJ1-4; TRBD1 matches 9 bases. The CDR3 loop spans 16 amino acids. CDR1 is LGHNA, CDR2 YSLEER, per germline. DNA of the CDR3: TGCGCCAACAGCCAAGGAGACAGGGGGTTTAATGAAAAACTGTTTTTT. This sequence encodes CANSQGDRGFNEKLFF.

This chain connects TRBV9 to TRBJ2-3; tentatively, D is TRBD1 (6 bases). V lost 0 bases to trimming and J lost 2 bases, with 10 bases between them. Germline CDR1 and CDR2: SGDLS and YYNGEE. This CDR3 region has 15 residues. The CDR3 loop is CASSVVGAVTDTQYF. As DNA, the CDR3 is TGTGCCAGCAGCGTAGTGGGGGCGGTCACAGATACGCAGTATTTT.

This clonotype was observed a handful of times. J is TRBJ2-6 and V is TRBV5-1, with D uncertain. V was shortened by 0 bases and J by 4 bases, with 8 bases between the two germline ends. This CDR3 region has 15 residues. The V gene's germline CDR1 is SGHRS and CDR2 YFSETQ. Written as DNA, the CDR3 is TGCGCCAGCAGCTTGGGGTCCGAAGGGGCCAACGTCCTGACTTTC. Amino acids: CASSLGSEGANVLTF.

The genes are TRBV24-1 and TRBJ1-1; weak D call: TRBD1 (5 bases). Germline assignment: CDR1 KGHDR and CDR2 SFDVKD. The length of the CDR3 is 15 residues. V was pared by 3 bases and J by 3 bases, with 13 bases between. Written as DNA, the CDR3 is TGTGCCACCAGTGATGTGCTAGGGGCGGACACTGAAGCTTTCTTT. It is translated as CATSDVLGADTEAFF.

V gene TRBV5-5 combines with J gene TRBJ2-5; D is possibly TRBD2 (5 bases). Trimming left V 4 bases short and J 2 bases short, with 9 bases between. The CDR3 has 13 amino acids. From germline, CDR1 is SGHKS and CDR2 YYEKEE (reference sequence). This CDR3 reads CASSPGMQETQYF. The CDR3 DNA follows: TGTGCCAGCAGCCCCGGGATGCAAGAGACCCAGTACTTC.